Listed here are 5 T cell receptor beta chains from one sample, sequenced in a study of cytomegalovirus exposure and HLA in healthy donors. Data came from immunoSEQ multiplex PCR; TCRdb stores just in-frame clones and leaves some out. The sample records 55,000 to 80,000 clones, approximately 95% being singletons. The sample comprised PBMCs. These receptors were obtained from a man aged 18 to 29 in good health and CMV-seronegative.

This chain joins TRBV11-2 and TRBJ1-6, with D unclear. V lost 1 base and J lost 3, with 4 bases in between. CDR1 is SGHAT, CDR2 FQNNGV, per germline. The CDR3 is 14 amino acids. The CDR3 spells CASSLVLYNSPLHF. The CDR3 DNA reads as TGTGCCAGCAGCTTAGTCCTCTATAATTCACCCCTCCACTTT.

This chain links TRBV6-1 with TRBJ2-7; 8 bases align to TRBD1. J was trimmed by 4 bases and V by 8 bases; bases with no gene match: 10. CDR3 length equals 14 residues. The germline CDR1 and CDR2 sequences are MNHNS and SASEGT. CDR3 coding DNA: TGTGCCAGCTGGGACAGGCCGGGGGCTTACGAGCAGTACTTC. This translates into CASWDRPGAYEQYF.

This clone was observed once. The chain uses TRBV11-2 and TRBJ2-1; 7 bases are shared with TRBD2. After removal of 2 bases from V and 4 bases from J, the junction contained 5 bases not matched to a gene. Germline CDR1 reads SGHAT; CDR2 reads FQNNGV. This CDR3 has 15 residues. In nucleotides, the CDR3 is TGTGCCAGCAGCTTACCCCTAGCGGTTTACAATGAGCAGTTCTTC. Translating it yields CASSLPLAVYNEQFF. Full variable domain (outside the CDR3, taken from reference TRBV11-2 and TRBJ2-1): EAGVAQSPRYKIIEKRQSVAFWCNPISGHATLYWYQQILGQGPKLLIQFQNNGVVDDSQLPKDRFSAERLKGVDSTLKIQPAKLEDSAVYLCASSLPLAVYNEQFFGPGTRLTVL.

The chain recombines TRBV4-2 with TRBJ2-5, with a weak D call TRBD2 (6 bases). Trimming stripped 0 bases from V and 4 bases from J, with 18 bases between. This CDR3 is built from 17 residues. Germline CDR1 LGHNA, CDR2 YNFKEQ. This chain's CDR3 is CASSQEGFRGKGETQYF. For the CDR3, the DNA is TGTGCCAGCAGCCAAGAGGGGTTTCGGGGGAAGGGAGAGACCCAGTACTTC.

This CDR3 reads CASSLDREGDTQYF. The CDR3 DNA is TGTGCCAGCAGTTTGGACAGGGAGGGTGATACGCAGTATTTT. V and J are TRBV28 and TRBJ2-3; a weak D match, TRBD1 (8 bases). The V gene lost 3 bases and the J gene lost 6 bases, with 13 bases spanning the gap. The CDR3 has 14 residues. Germline CDR1 MDHEN, CDR2 SYDVKM.